This TCR beta chain was documented in a study of blood T cell repertoires in COVID-19. Whole-study context: Collection of acute and convalescent COVID-19 samples took place in the United States, Italy and Spain. Nucleic acid was either cDNA or gDNA, and it came from T cells, B-cell-depleted T cells, or PBMCs.

The CDR3 is 15 residues long. Germline V lookup: CDR1 LGHDT, CDR2 YNNKEL (reference sequence). V was pared by 4 bases and J by 4 bases, with 8 bases of the junction left unmatched. Original methodology: The authors estimated nucleated cell counts from reference gene primer amplification. Profiled with immunoSEQ multiplex PCR; TCRdb holds only in-frame clones, not every one. V, J and clone size are those of that table, while D and trimming were read from the DNA. The data show approximately 40,000 clones, with more than 85% seen just once and 4.5% to 7% held by the top ten. The receptor's source is a woman older than 75 with acute or convalescent COVID-19. The specimen was peripheral blood. The V and J genes are TRBV3-1 (or the pseudogene TRBV3-2) and TRBJ1-1; 8 bases agree with TRBD1. CDR3 DNA sequence: TGTGCCAGCAGCCGAGGGACAGGAATCAGCACTGAAGCTTTCTTT. Its translation: CASSRGTGISTEAFF.